Presented here are 28 T cell receptor beta chains from one specimen sequenced in a study of blood T cell repertoires in COVID-19. This table comes from immunoSEQ multiplex PCR, and its TCRdb copy is limited to in-frame clones, with some not included. Seen here are roughly 63,000 clones, roughly 86% observed once, and the top ten hold roughly a fifth. Material: peripheral blood. These receptors were collected from a woman aged 50 to 60 with active or convalescent COVID-19.

The chain joins TRBV27 to TRBJ1-2; 7 nucleotides align to TRBD1. The V segment lost 5 bases and the J segment 8 bases; nucleotides outside the gene matches: 17. The CDR3 is made up of 16 amino acids. Germline V gene sequence: CDR1 MNHEY, CDR2 SMNVEV (reference sequence). CDR3 amino acids: CASSPDLWRGLKGYTF. In DNA form, the CDR3 reads TGTGCCAGCAGTCCAGACCTGTGGAGGGGGCTGAAAGGCTACACCTTC.

The rearrangement links TRBV2 to TRBJ1-2; D possibly corresponds to TRBD1 (5 bases). The CDR3 is 16 amino acids. CDR1 and CDR2 (germline): SNHLY, FYNNEI. The V and J ends lost 8 bases and 0 bases respectively, with 19 bases between them. CDR3 region: CASPLGGGNPNYGYTF. The CDR3 nucleotides read TGTGCCAGCCCTCTAGGTGGGGGGAACCCTAACTATGGCTACACCTTC. The variable domain in full, completed from reference TRBV2 and TRBJ1-2, reads EPEVTQTPSHQVTQMGQEVILRCVPISNHLYFYWYRQILGQKVEFLVSFYNNEISEKSEIFDDQFSVERPDGSNFTLKIRSTKLEDSAMYFCASPLGGGNPNYGYTFGSGTRLTVV.

The chain combines TRBV3-1 (or the pseudogene TRBV3-2) with TRBJ2-5; D is possibly TRBD2 (5 bases). The CDR3 runs to 14 residues. V lost 0 bases to trimming and J lost 5 bases, with 10 bases between them. Germline values: CDR1 LGHDT, CDR2 YNNKEL (reference sequence). The DNA for the CDR3 is TGTGCCAGCAGCCAAGACTACAGAGGGGAGACCCAGTACTTC. Translation: CASSQDYRGETQYF.

CDR3 sequence (DNA): TGTGCCAGCAGCCAACCCAAACAGGGGGCTGGTGGCTACACCTTC. Protein sequence: CASSQPKQGAGGYTF. The V gene is TRBV14, the J gene TRBJ1-2; 9 nucleotides line up with TRBD1. This CDR3 region has 15 residues. The ends lost 2 bases at V and 7 bases at J; junction bases unmatched: 8. Germline CDR1 SGHDN, CDR2 FVKESK.

The chain couples TRBV28 to TRBJ2-1; the match to TRBD2 covers 12 bases. The length of the CDR3 is 15 residues. Looked up from germline, CDR1 is MDHEN and CDR2 is SYDVKM. The ends lost 5 bases at V and 6 bases at J; junction bases unmatched: 5. DNA of the CDR3: TGTGCCAGCAGTCCCCTAGCGGGAGGGTTCAATGAGCAGTTCTTC. Protein sequence: CASSPLAGGFNEQFF.

V gene TRBV18 combines with J gene TRBJ2-3; 7 nucleotides align to TRBD1. The trim removed 1 base at V and 3 bases at J, leaving 4 bases unmatched. The CDR3 consists of 15 residues. Germline V gene data show CDR1 as KGHSH and CDR2 as LQKENI. The CDR3 nucleotides are TGTGCCAGCTCACCACAGGGGGCTCGAACAGATACGCAGTATTTT. Encoded protein: CASSPQGARTDTQYF. Full variable domain (outside the CDR3, taken from reference TRBV18 and TRBJ2-3): NAGVMQNPRHLVRRRGQEARLRCSPMKGHSHVYWYRQLPEEGLKFMVYLQKENIIDESGMPKERFSAEFPKEGPSILRIQQVVRGDSAAYFCASSPQGARTDTQYFGPGTRLTVL.

V is TRBV5-4 and J is TRBJ1-5, with D unresolved. Trimming removed 0 bases from V and 7 bases from J, with 11 bases in between. CDR3 length: 14 residues. Per the germline V gene, CDR1 is SGHNT and CDR2 is YYREEE (reference sequence). The CDR3 DNA reads TGTGCCAGCAGCTTGGATGGGCATTGGCAGCCCCAGCATTTT. It yields the protein CASSLDGHWQPQHF.

The chain recombines TRBV6-1 with TRBJ1-1; D might be TRBD1 (6 bases). This CDR3 contains 14 residues. Germline assignment: CDR1 MNHNS and CDR2 SASEGT. V was clipped by 1 base and J by 4 bases, with 10 bases between them. The chain's CDR3 is CASSEGTVGTEAFF. Here the CDR3 DNA reads TGTGCCAGCAGTGAAGGGACAGTCGGCACTGAAGCTTTCTTT.

The V call is TRBV6-1, the J call TRBJ2-7; 8 bases align to TRBD2. CDR3 length equals 15 residues. With 1 base clipped from V and 1 base from J, the junction kept 3 bases outside the gene matches. Looked up from germline, CDR1 is MNHNS and CDR2 is SASEGT. CDR3 sequence reads: CASSEGGGRSYEQYF. CDR3 coding DNA: TGTGCCAGCAGTGAAGGTGGCGGGAGGTCCTACGAGCAGTACTTC.

This rearrangement joins TRBV5-1 to TRBJ1-1; D gene uncertain. V gave up 0 bases and J gave up 0 bases, with 12 bases separating them. The CDR3 has 16 residues. Germline V gene data show CDR1 as SGHRS and CDR2 as YFSETQ. Written as DNA, the CDR3 is TGCGCCAGCAGCTTGGCTCGAGAAACGGTGAACACTGAAGCTTTCTTT. It codes for CASSLARETVNTEAFF. The full variable domain, with the rest looked up from reference TRBV5-1 and TRBJ1-1, is KAGVTQTPRYLIKTRGQQVTLSCSPISGHRSVSWYQQTPGQGLQFLFEYFSETQRNKGNFPGRFSGRQFSNSRSEMNVSTLELGDSALYLCASSLARETVNTEAFFGQGTRLTVV.

In DNA form, the CDR3 reads TGCAGCGTTGACGGGTTGGCTAGCGGTCCCAATGAGCAGTTCTTC. It codes for CSVDGLASGPNEQFF. The chain employs TRBV29-1 and TRBJ2-1; 7 bases agree with TRBD2. Germline CDR1 SQVTM, CDR2 ANQGSEA. After removal of 3 bases from V and 6 bases from J, the junction contained 11 bases not matched to a gene. The CDR3 totals 15 residues.

The genes are TRBV2 and TRBJ2-2; 7 nucleotides agree with TRBD1. This CDR3 is built from 16 residues. The germline V gene encodes CDR1 SNHLY and CDR2 FYNNEI. The junction had 4 bases not matched to a gene; V was cut back by 3 bases and J by 0 bases. This CDR3 is CASSERGQTNTGELFF. Here the CDR3 DNA reads TGTGCCAGCAGTGAGAGGGGACAGACGAACACCGGGGAGCTGTTTTTT.

This clone was picked up one time. The genes are TRBV19 and TRBJ2-1; 7 bases are a match to TRBD1. With V trimmed by 3 bases and J by 9 bases, 2 bases remained unmatched. Germline V gene sequence: CDR1 LNHDA, CDR2 SQIVND (reference sequence). This CDR3 contains 12 residues. DNA of the CDR3: TGTGCCAGTAGTATTCGGACAGGTGAGCAGTTCTTC. Translating gives CASSIRTGEQFF.

The V and J genes are TRBV5-1 and TRBJ1-1, with 9 bases fitting TRBD1. This CDR3 contains 18 residues. Germline trimming cut 0 bases from V and 0 bases from J; bases unmatched to any gene: 9. Germline CDR1 reads SGHRS; CDR2 reads YFSETQ. The CDR3 reads CASSLGEGQGRMNTEAFF. The CDR3 bases are TGCGCCAGCAGCTTGGGGGAGGGACAGGGAAGGATGAACACTGAAGCTTTCTTT.

The V call is TRBV12-5, the J call TRBJ2-7; 7 nucleotides align to TRBD1. Germline V gives CDR1 LGHNT, CDR2 FRNRAP. J gave up 8 bases and V 7 bases, and 14 bases lay outside the gene matches. The CDR3 loop spans 14 amino acids. The CDR3 nucleotides read TGTGCTAGTGCCCTGACGGGACAGACGATGAAGCAGTACTTC. It codes for CASALTGQTMKQYF.

The chain is built from TRBV12-5 and TRBJ2-7; 13 bases line up with TRBD2. The CDR3 sequence is 17 residues long. Germline-derived CDR1 and CDR2 are LGHNT and FRNRAP. Germline trimming cut 0 bases from V and 3 bases from J; bases unmatched to any gene: 5. The CDR3, as DNA: TGTGCTAGTGGTTTGGTTCCCGGGACTAGCGGGATCTACGAGCAGTACTTC. This codes for CASGLVPGTSGIYEQYF.

The V and J genes are TRBV3-1 (or the pseudogene TRBV3-2) and TRBJ2-7; 7 nucleotides align to TRBD1. This CDR3 contains 14 residues. The V segment lost 4 bases and the J segment 11 bases; nucleotides outside the gene matches: 14. From germline, CDR1 is LGHDT and CDR2 YNNKEL (reference sequence). The CDR3 spells CASSPQRTGGNEYF. The CDR3 DNA sequence: TGTGCCAGCAGCCCTCAAAGGACAGGCGGAAACGAGTACTTC.

The chain joins TRBV5-1 to TRBJ2-7; TRBD1 aligns across 9 bases. The junction had 6 bases not matched to a gene; V was cut back by 3 bases and J by 5 bases. The CDR3 has 14 amino acids. CDR1 is SGHRS, CDR2 YFSETQ, per germline. The DNA of the CDR3 is TGCGCCAGCAGCTCGGGACAGGGTACCCACGAGCAGTACTTC. Residues: CASSSGQGTHEQYF.

The chain links TRBV19 to TRBJ2-7; tentatively, D is TRBD2 (6 bases). The CDR3 totals 14 residues. Per the germline V gene, CDR1 is LNHDA and CDR2 is SQIVND (reference sequence). V was shortened by 4 bases and J by 2 bases, with 12 bases between the two germline ends. The CDR3 DNA is TGTGCCAGTAGTACCCAGGGAGGCGCCTACGAGCAGTACTTC. Encoded protein: CASSTQGGAYEQYF.

The table lists this clone with a few counts. The chain links TRBV9 to TRBJ2-1; TRBD2 aligns across 15 bases. The CDR3 has 23 residues. V lost 0 bases to trimming and J lost 2 bases; unmatched junction nucleotides: 18. The germline V gene encodes CDR1 SGDLS and CDR2 YYNGEE. In DNA, the CDR3 is TGTGCCAGCAGCGTAGGGGTAGGCGTTTCGGGACTAGCGGGAGGATTACCCTACAATGAGCAGTTCTTC. This sequence encodes CASSVGVGVSGLAGGLPYNEQFF.

This clone occurred a few times. The gene calls are TRBV19 and TRBJ2-2; 8 bases match TRBD1. The V and J ends lost 6 bases and 5 bases, in that order; junction bases with no gene match: 8. The germline CDR1 and CDR2 sequences are LNHDA and SQIVND (reference sequence). The CDR3 consists of 15 residues. The CDR3 here is CASSDPGQETGELFF. CDR3 sequence (DNA): TGTGCCAGTAGCGACCCGGGACAGGAGACCGGGGAGCTGTTTTTT. Variable domain in full (rest from reference TRBV19 and TRBJ2-2): DGGITQSPKYLFRKEGQNVTLSCEQNLNHDAMYWYRQDPGQGLRLIYYSQIVNDFQKGDIAEGYSVSREKKESFPLTVTSAQKNPTAFYLCASSDPGQETGELFFGEGSRLTVL.

This CDR3 is CASSQKGPTGSGRGTDTQYF. The DNA of the CDR3 is TGTGCCAGCAGCCAAAAAGGTCCCACTGGTTCGGGAAGGGGCACAGATACGCAGTATTTT. The chain joins TRBV4-2 to TRBJ2-3, with D possibly being TRBD2 (5 bases). CDR1 is LGHNA and CDR2 is YNFKEQ in the germline V gene. Trimming stripped 2 bases from V and 1 base from J, with 25 bases between. This CDR3 contains 20 residues.

This clone occurred a few times. This chain links TRBV7-2 with TRBJ2-1; the D gene is possibly TRBD2 (5 bases). Germline V gene lookup returns CDR1 SGHTA and CDR2 FQGNSA. This CDR3 contains 15 residues. V was clipped by 5 bases and J by 7 bases, with 18 bases between them. The CDR3: CASSADYPFSNEQFF. Here the CDR3 DNA reads TGTGCCAGCAGCGCCGACTACCCTTTCTCTAATGAGCAGTTCTTC.

This chain uses TRBV4-2 with TRBJ2-7, with TRBD2 as a possible D gene (6 bases). CDR3 length: 16 amino acids. The germline V and J ends were trimmed by 4 bases and 0 bases, with 16 bases remaining between them. CDR1 and CDR2 from the germline V gene are LGHNA and YNFKEQ. The CDR3 loop is CASSPITGGSSYEQYF. Written as DNA, the CDR3 is TGTGCCAGCAGCCCGATAACCGGGGGTAGCTCCTACGAGCAGTACTTC.

This clone has a handful of counts. The rearrangement uses TRBV7-8 and TRBJ1-5; TRBD1 agrees at 7 bases. V gave up 5 bases and J gave up 0 bases; unmatched junction bases: 10. Germline-derived CDR1 and CDR2 are SGHVS and FQNEAQ. The length of the CDR3 is 17 residues. Here the CDR3 reads CASSRDLGQASNQPQHF. CDR3 DNA: TGTGCCAGCAGCCGAGACCTAGGACAGGCTAGCAATCAGCCCCAGCATTTT.

The V and J genes are TRBV18 and TRBJ2-5; 8 bases agree with TRBD1. Germline CDR1 is KGHSH and CDR2 is LQKENI. The CDR3 covers 15 residues. V was clipped by 8 bases and J by 4 bases; unmatched bases: 12. The CDR3 reads CASTDRVRHGETQYF. The DNA for the CDR3 is TGTGCCAGCACGGACAGGGTTCGACATGGAGAGACCCAGTACTTC.

The chain combines TRBV3-1 (or the pseudogene TRBV3-2) with TRBJ2-5, with D unclear. The germline CDR1 and CDR2 sequences are LGHDT and YNNKEL (reference sequence). The CDR3 totals 15 residues. The V end lost 0 bases, the J end lost 5 bases, and 13 bases lay between the germline ends. In DNA form, the CDR3 reads TGTGCCAGCAGCCAAGATATTGGCGGTTATGAGACCCAGTACTTC. It encodes CASSQDIGGYETQYF.

This chain joins TRBV10-2 and TRBJ2-1, with 10 nucleotides matching TRBD2. The CDR3 sequence is 14 residues long. Trimming cost V 2 bases and J 9 bases; bases outside gene matches: 4. The germline CDR1 and CDR2 sequences are WSHSY and SAAADI. CDR3 sequence reads: CASSEQREGPEQFF. The CDR3 DNA follows: TGCGCCAGCAGTGAGCAGCGGGAGGGCCCTGAGCAGTTCTTC.